These 27 T cell receptor beta chains were all obtained from the same sample, sequenced in a study of vaccination effects on CD4 cells after COVID-19. The assay was immunoSEQ multiplex PCR, and TCRdb's table has in-frame clones only and misses some. The table shows some 46,000 clones, with just over 75% occurring only once. Antigen specificity for these receptors is unknown. The culture ran for approximately 10 days, and then CD4+ T cells were isolated. Infection dated between March and December 2020, before the Alpha, Beta and Delta variants reached the United States. All study participants received two doses of BNT162b2 or mRNA-1273 vaccine. Sequencing used CD4+ T cells from PBMCs cultured without peptide, obtained after COVID-19 vaccination. The receptor set was obtained from a human donor who had a prior SARS-CoV-2 infection.

The chain has TRBV7-8 and TRBJ1-1, with D perhaps TRBD1 (6 bases). The V end was cut by 1 base, the J end by 2 bases, with 8 bases between. CDR3 length equals 14 residues. The germline gives CDR1 SGHVS, CDR2 FQNEAQ. Here the CDR3 reads CASSLVGGNTEAFF. The CDR3 DNA follows: TGTGCCAGCAGCTTAGTCGGGGGCAACACTGAAGCTTTCTTT.

This rearrangement joins TRBV10-1 to TRBJ1-5, with TRBD1 as a possible D gene (5 bases). There are 16 residues in the CDR3. V was trimmed by 0 bases and J by 4 bases, leaving 13 bases between them. Germline assignment: CDR1 WNHNN and CDR2 SYGVQD (reference sequence). The CDR3: CASSESSETANQPQHF. The CDR3 region has the DNA TGCGCCAGCAGTGAGTCTTCCGAGACAGCTAATCAGCCCCAGCATTTT.

This clone was found once. The chain is built from TRBV24-1 and TRBJ2-1; 8 bases line up with TRBD1. CDR3 length: 13 residues. The J segment lost 5 bases and the V segment lost 4 bases, leaving 0 bases of the junction unmatched. Per germline, CDR1 KGHDR and CDR2 SFDVKD. Here the CDR3 reads CATSEGQDNEQFF. DNA of the CDR3: TGTGCCACCAGTGAGGGACAGGACAATGAGCAGTTCTTC.

This clone was found once. This chain joins TRBV2 and TRBJ1-1; D unresolved. The V end was cut by 1 base, the J end by 5 bases, with 17 bases between. The CDR3 covers 16 residues. Germline CDR1 SNHLY, CDR2 FYNNEI. The CDR3 spells CASSEEGGRFFTEAFF. The CDR3 DNA follows: TGTGCCAGCAGTGAAGAGGGAGGGAGGTTTTTTACTGAAGCTTTCTTT.

Points on this clone: The final CDR3 position lacks the conserved phenylalanine or tryptophan, pointing to a likely read error. Because the CDR3's place on the DNA is in doubt, the DNA is left out and the CDR3 is given as listed by TCRdb. V usage is TRBV5-1 and J usage is TRBJ1-2. Germline CDR1 reads SGHRS; CDR2 reads YFSETQ. The CDR3 numbers 14 amino acids, ends counted. The CDR3 loop is CASSSAGQLSRVTL.

The chain joins TRBV18 to TRBJ1-1; D unclear. Trimming removed 1 base at V and 6 bases at J, with 3 bases between. The CDR3 spans 11 residues. CDR1 and CDR2 from the germline V gene are KGHSH and LQKENI. The CDR3 loop reads CASSPQSEAFF. In DNA, the CDR3 is TGTGCCAGCTCACCACAGTCTGAAGCTTTCTTT.

V and J are TRBV5-1 and TRBJ2-7; 9 bases line up with TRBD2. CDR3 length equals 16 residues. The germline V gene encodes CDR1 SGHRS and CDR2 YFSETQ. V lost 0 bases to trimming and J lost 7 bases; unmatched junction nucleotides: 11. Here the CDR3 reads CASSLGYQRGAGEQYF. The CDR3 coding sequence is TGCGCCAGCAGCTTGGGTTACCAGCGGGGGGCCGGGGAGCAGTACTTC.

The J gene is TRBJ2-2, the V gene TRBV30, with TRBD2 identical over 9 bases. The length of the CDR3 is 14 residues. CDR1 is GTSNPN, CDR2 SVGIG, per germline (reference sequence). The V gene end was trimmed by 7 bases and the J gene end by 4 bases; junction bases not matched to a gene: 7. The CDR3 DNA sequence: TGTGCCTATAGCTCGGGACTAGCCACCGGGGAGCTGTTTTTT. Translation gives CAYSSGLATGELFF. The entire variable domain, with the rest obtained from reference TRBV30 and TRBJ2-2, is as follows: SQTIHQWPATLVQPVGSPLSLECTVEGTSNPNLYWYRQAAGRGLQLLFYSVGIGQISSEVPQNLSASRPQDRQFILSSKKLLLSDSGFYLCAYSSGLATGELFFGEGSRLTVL.

The chain joins TRBV5-1 to TRBJ2-7; D is possibly TRBD2 (5 bases). Germline V gives CDR1 SGHRS, CDR2 YFSETQ. V lost 0 bases to trimming and J lost 2 bases, with 9 bases between them. The CDR3 has 14 residues. Here the CDR3 DNA reads TGCGCCAGCAGCTTGGATCCGGGGACCTACGAGCAGTACTTC. It translates to CASSLDPGTYEQYF.

The chain carries TRBV7-3 and TRBJ2-5, with 9 positions matching TRBD2. V trimming: 5 bases; J trimming: 4 bases; junction bases outside the gene matches: 11. The CDR3 is 16 residues long. The germline gives CDR1 SGHTA, CDR2 FQGTGA. The CDR3 reads CASSPGAGGPSETQYF. Written as DNA, the CDR3 is TGTGCCAGCAGCCCGGGGGCGGGAGGGCCATCAGAGACCCAGTACTTC.

V usage is TRBV6-5 and J usage is TRBJ2-7; D tentatively fits TRBD1 or TRBD2 (5 bases each). Germline lookup yields CDR1 MNHEY and CDR2 SVGAGI. The V and J ends lost 6 bases and 2 bases respectively, with 17 bases between them. There are 15 residues in the CDR3. The DNA for the CDR3 is TGTGCCAGCAGCATCTACCGGGACCGTGCCTACGAGCAGTACTTC. Translated, it gives CASSIYRDRAYEQYF.

This clone was detected only a few times. The chain is built from TRBV15 and TRBJ2-5, with 7 bases aligning to TRBD2. CDR3 length: 14 residues. The germline CDR1 and CDR2 sequences are LNHNV and YYDKDF (reference sequence). The ends lost 5 bases at V and 2 bases at J; junction bases unmatched: 5. The CDR3 DNA reads TGTGCCACCAGCGGGGACTATACTCAAGAGACCCAGTACTTC. Protein product: CATSGDYTQETQYF. Complete variable domain (other parts from reference TRBV15 and TRBJ2-5): DAMVIQNPRYQVTQFGKPVTLSCSQTLNHNVMYWYQQKSSQAPKLLFHYYDKDFNNEADTPDNFQSRRPNTSFCFLDIRSPGLGDTAMYLCATSGDYTQETQYFGPGTRLLVL.

This clone appeared once. The chain is built from TRBV5-5 and TRBJ1-1, with no clear D. The CDR3 sequence is 14 residues long. V was pared by 6 bases and J by 8 bases, with 20 bases between. Germline CDR1 is SGHKS and CDR2 is YYEKEE (reference sequence). In DNA form, the CDR3 reads TGTGCCAGCATCCCTACTGCTACAAGTCAAGAAGCTTTCTTT. It specifies CASIPTATSQEAFF.

The chain has TRBV5-4 and TRBJ1-2; 8 nucleotides match TRBD1. Germline loops: CDR1 SGHNT, CDR2 YYREEE (reference sequence). V was pared by 4 bases and J by 4 bases, with 9 bases of the junction left unmatched. The length of the CDR3 is 15 residues. The CDR3 DNA reads TGTGCCAGCAGCCTACAGGGGGTATCCCCCTATGGCTACACCTTC. Protein sequence: CASSLQGVSPYGYTF.

In this sample, this clone turned up a few times. The rearrangement links TRBV2 to TRBJ2-7; D is perhaps TRBD1 or TRBD2 (5 bases each). V was trimmed by 4 bases and J by 2 bases, leaving 12 bases between them. Germline-derived CDR1 and CDR2 are SNHLY and FYNNEI. The CDR3 totals 14 residues. The DNA for the CDR3 is TGTGCCAGCAGTGCCCATGGGGGAACCTACGAGCAGTACTTC. Residues: CASSAHGGTYEQYF.

This clone was recorded only once. The chain carries TRBV6-6 and TRBJ2-7; 9 bases line up with TRBD2. The V and J ends lost 5 bases and 2 bases, in that order; junction bases with no gene match: 7. Germline CDR1 and CDR2: MNHNY and SVGAGI (reference sequence). The CDR3 is made up of 15 amino acids. The CDR3: CASSSLAGPAYEQYF. Here the CDR3 DNA reads TGTGCCAGCAGTAGTCTAGCGGGACCCGCCTACGAGCAGTACTTC.

This chain uses TRBV9 with TRBJ2-2; D remains unclear. This CDR3 is built from 14 residues. CDR1 is SGDLS, CDR2 YYNGEE, per germline. V lost 1 base, J lost 3 bases, and 7 bases lay in between. CDR3 bases: TGTGCCAGCAGCGTACTACCAGACACCGGGGAGCTGTTTTTT. Translated, it gives CASSVLPDTGELFF. Using reference TRBV9 and TRBJ2-2 for the parts outside the CDR3, the full variable domain is DSGVTQTPKHLITATGQRVTLRCSPRSGDLSVYWYQQSLDQGLQFLIQYYNGEERAKGNILERFSAQQFPDLHSELNLSSLELGDSALYFCASSVLPDTGELFFGEGSRLTVL.

V gene TRBV5-3 combines with J gene TRBJ1-1, with no clear D. TRBV5-3 is marked as an open reading frame, function uncertain. Trimming cost V 4 bases and J 6 bases, with 16 bases left between them. The CDR3 sequence is 14 residues long. The CDR3 DNA is TGTGCCAGAAGCCCGAATCCCATGGACCCTGAAGCTTTCTTT. Amino acid sequence: CARSPNPMDPEAFF.

This clone was recorded a few times. J is TRBJ2-1 and V is TRBV5-1; TRBD1 matches 8 bases. The CDR3 spans 15 residues. The trim removed 2 bases at V and 5 bases at J, leaving 6 bases unmatched. Looked up from germline, CDR1 is SGHRS and CDR2 is YFSETQ. DNA for the CDR3: TGCGCCAGCAGCTTCACGGACAGGGAGAACAATGAGCAGTTCTTC. Its translation: CASSFTDRENNEQFF.

V usage is TRBV5-5 and J usage is TRBJ2-7, with D unresolved. Germline V CDR1 and CDR2: SGHKS, YYEKEE (reference sequence). The CDR3 extends over 15 amino acids. V was trimmed by 1 base and J by 1 base, leaving 12 bases between them. The CDR3 sequence: CASSLKALLSYEQYF. The CDR3 DNA follows: TGTGCCAGCAGCTTGAAGGCCCTTCTTTCCTACGAGCAGTACTTC.

This clone has just one count. The chain combines TRBV7-9 with TRBJ1-1; D is possibly TRBD1 (5 bases). V lost 7 bases to trimming and J lost 7 bases, with 16 bases between them. CDR3 length equals 13 residues. Germline-derived CDR1 and CDR2 are SEHNR and FQNEAQ (reference sequence). This CDR3 is CASTRGWAGEAFF. DNA for the CDR3: TGTGCCAGCACTCGGGGGTGGGCAGGTGAAGCTTTCTTT. Using reference TRBV7-9 and TRBJ1-1 for the parts outside the CDR3, the full variable domain is DTGVSQNPRHKITKRGQNVTFRCDPISEHNRLYWYRQTLGQGPEFLTYFQNEAQLEKSRLLSDRFSAERPKGSFSTLEIQRTEQGDSAMYLCASTRGWAGEAFFGQGTRLTVV.

V gene TRBV19 combines with J gene TRBJ2-6, with D maybe TRBD2 (5 bases). Trimming removed 2 bases from V and 2 bases from J, with 10 bases in between. Germline V lookup: CDR1 LNHDA, CDR2 SQIVND (reference sequence). The CDR3 loop spans 16 amino acids. The CDR3 nucleotides read TGTGCCAGTAGTATATGGCCCGGGGCTGGGGCCAACGTCCTGACTTTC. Protein product: CASSIWPGAGANVLTF.

This rearrangement joins TRBV5-8 to TRBJ2-3, with D perhaps matching TRBD2 (6 bases). The V gene lost 4 bases and the J gene lost 0 bases, with 18 bases spanning the gap. CDR1 is SGHTS, CDR2 YDEGEE, per germline. This CDR3 region has 17 residues. The CDR3 DNA reads as TGTGCCAGCAGCCGCGGTCTAAAAGGGACTAGCACAGATACGCAGTATTTT. Translation: CASSRGLKGTSTDTQYF.

This clone was observed a single time. The chain has TRBV5-4 and TRBJ1-1, with 7 bases aligning to TRBD1. V shed 6 bases and J 5 bases; nucleotides not matched to a gene: 10. Looked up from germline, CDR1 is SGHNT and CDR2 is YYREEE (reference sequence). This CDR3 spans 14 amino acids. CDR3 loop: CASTRGGADTEAFF. CDR3 nucleotides: TGTGCCAGCACCCGAGGGGGCGCGGATACTGAAGCTTTCTTT.

J is TRBJ1-2 and V is TRBV5-1, with D possibly matching TRBD1 (6 bases). The CDR3 contains 16 residues. Trimming stripped 4 bases from V and 7 bases from J, with 23 bases between. Per germline, CDR1 SGHRS and CDR2 YFSETQ. This CDR3 reads CASSIDPGRGPSGYTF. The CDR3 DNA follows: TGCGCCAGCAGCATTGACCCGGGACGGGGGCCCTCTGGCTACACCTTC.

This clone was found a few times. V and J are TRBV4-1 and TRBJ1-5; D call uncertain. From germline, CDR1 is MGHRA and CDR2 YSYEKL. The ends were cut back, 4 bases at V and 7 bases at J, with 14 bases in the middle. The CDR3 is 14 amino acids. The CDR3 nucleotides read TGCGCCAGCAGCCGGGTCGGTGGGAGGCAGCCCCAGCATTTT. Translating gives CASSRVGGRQPQHF.

The rearrangement uses TRBV4-2 and TRBJ2-1, with 8 bases identical to TRBD2. The J segment lost 7 bases and the V segment lost 2 bases, leaving 7 bases of the junction unmatched. The CDR3 sequence is 15 residues long. Germline CDR1 and CDR2: LGHNA and YNFKEQ. The CDR3 here is CASSQRGLEGNEQFF. The CDR3 nucleotides are TGTGCCAGCAGCCAAAGGGGACTAGAGGGGAATGAGCAGTTCTTC.